This T cell receptor (beta chain) was sequenced during a study of shared clonotypes between healthy human individuals. This CDR3 has 14 amino acids. V was pared by 3 bases and J by 9 bases, with 13 bases between. The germline gives CDR1 SGHTS, CDR2 YDEGEE. A single count supports this clone. Its antigen is undetermined. Replicate PCRs for sorted subsets used approximately 190 ng DNA; this equaled around 28,000 T cell genomes. Libraries were prepared by immunoSEQ multiplex PCR; TCRdb keeps only in-frame clonotypes and omits some of them. Of 2 million to 2.5 million clones detected, approximately 94% appear once; the ten largest clones hold around 0.13%. Broader study findings: Owing to a small donor count, the genetic and exposure-history diversity represented was limited. Only blood samples were collected, and tissue repertoires likely differ.

This receptor was obtained from a young man in good health. The chain carries TRBV5-8 and TRBJ1-6; no reliable D call. The specimen sequenced was naive CD4+ T cells sorted from blood. The subset denotes: CD45RA+ positively selected. The CDR3: CASSSLVLGSPLHF. The CDR3 DNA reads as TGTGCCAGCAGCTCGTTGGTCCTGGGTTCACCCCTCCACTTT. Full variable domain (rest looked up from reference TRBV5-8 and TRBJ1-6): EAGVTQSPTHLIKTRGQQATLRCSPISGHTSVYWYQQALGLGLQFLLWYDEGEERNRGNFPPRFSGRQFPNYSSELNVNALELEDSALYLCASSSLVLGSPLHFGNGTRLTVT.